This T cell receptor beta chain was obtained from a study of blood T cells in healthy people across ages. Study findings and constraints: Unknown donor CMV status possibly confounded expanded clonotype changes.

The second PCR ran about 6 to 11 cycles with a sample-barcoded 5' primer and J-beta primers. In TCRdb, the 5' RACE reads were re-called with MiXCR into one record per CDR3 protein. The sample carries about 1.1 million distinct CDR3 sequences, under 40% recorded once. V lost 3 bases and J 2 bases, leaving 12 bases between the germline ends. CDR3 size: 14 residues. Germline CDR1 is GTSNPN and CDR2 is SVGIG (reference sequence). Only a few counts were recorded for this clonotype. The antigen is not known. Sequenced input: blood. This sequence joins TRBV30 and TRBJ2-3; D is unclear. This clonotype was obtained from a young man in good health. For the CDR3, the DNA is TGTGCCTGGAGCCGGACGGTGAACACAGATACGCAGTATTTT. Amino acid sequence: CAWSRTVNTDTQYF. The full variable domain, in which reference TRBV30 and TRBJ2-3 provide the parts outside the CDR3, is SQTIHQWPATLVQPVGSPLSLECTVEGTSNPNLYWYRQAAGRGLQLLFYSVGIGQISSEVPQNLSASRPQDRQFILSSKKLLLSDSGFYLCAWSRTVNTDTQYFGPGTRLTVL.